The 28 T cell receptor beta chains in this list originate from one sample, sequenced in a study of control samples from healthy donors and cancer patients. Generated by immunoSEQ multiplex PCR, the TCRdb table keeps only in-frame clones and is missing some. The sample gives 65,000 to 70,000 clones, about four fifths of which show up once; roughly 3.1% is in the top ten. Sequenced: PBMCs. These TCRs come from a woman between 50 and 59 years old with lung cancer.

The chain is built from TRBV18 and TRBJ1-5, with D possibly matching TRBD1 (5 bases). The CDR3 spans 15 residues. Germline CDR1 and CDR2: KGHSH and LQKENI. Trimming stripped 6 bases from V and 3 bases from J, with 15 bases between. CDR3 region: CASSISSDTNQPQHF. In nucleotides, the CDR3 is TGTGCCAGCTCCATATCCTCGGACACCAATCAGCCCCAGCATTTT. The full variable domain, rest sourced from reference TRBV18 and TRBJ1-5, is NAGVMQNPRHLVRRRGQEARLRCSPMKGHSHVYWYRQLPEEGLKFMVYLQKENIIDESGMPKERFSAEFPKEGPSILRIQQVVRGDSAAYFCASSISSDTNQPQHFGDGTRLSIL.

This clone turned up a few times. This sequence joins TRBV9 and TRBJ2-5, with 9 bases that match TRBD1. V lost 3 bases and J lost 5; bases outside the gene matches: 8. The CDR3 runs 15 residues. CDR1 SGDLS and CDR2 YYNGEE come from the germline V gene. CDR3 nucleotides: TGTGCCAGCAGCGCAACCCGGACAGGGGAGGAGACCCAGTACTTC. Translating gives CASSATRTGEETQYF.

The count of this clone is one. This chain uses TRBV7-9 with TRBJ2-5; 12 positions agree with TRBD2. Per germline, CDR1 SEHNR and CDR2 FQNEAQ (reference sequence). The CDR3 length is 15 residues. V lost 3 bases and J lost 7; bases outside the gene matches: 6. The CDR3 DNA follows: TGTGCCAGCAGCTTTACTAGCGGGGGGCCGGGGACCCAGTACTTC. It specifies CASSFTSGGPGTQYF.

This clone was recorded a few times. J is TRBJ1-2 and V is TRBV30, with D maybe TRBD1 (6 bases). The length of the CDR3 is 12 residues. CDR1 and CDR2 from the germline V gene are GTSNPN and SVGIG (reference sequence). V was shortened by 0 bases and J by 7 bases, with 9 bases between the two germline ends. DNA of the CDR3: TGTGCCTGGAGTGTAGGGGGTGGTGGCTACACCTTC. This encodes CAWSVGGGGYTF.

The rearrangement links TRBV3-1 (or the pseudogene TRBV3-2) to TRBJ2-2; 9 bases map to TRBD2. The CDR3 runs to 16 residues. With V trimmed by 4 bases and J by 6 bases, 9 bases remained unmatched. The V gene's germline CDR1 is LGHDT and CDR2 YNNKEL (reference sequence). CDR3 bases: TGTGCCAGCAGCCTTGATGGCGGGGGGGCCTCCGGGGAGCTGTTTTTT. Protein sequence: CASSLDGGGASGELFF.

The chain recombines TRBV19 with TRBJ1-1; D call uncertain. The V gene lost 4 bases and the J gene lost 4 bases, with 10 bases spanning the gap. In germline, CDR1 is LNHDA, CDR2 SQIVND (reference sequence). CDR3 length: 13 residues. In DNA, the CDR3 is TGTGCCAGTAGTACCGGACGGTTCACTGAAGCTTTCTTT. This encodes CASSTGRFTEAFF.

This chain connects TRBV7-2 to TRBJ1-5, with TRBD1 identical over 9 bases. The junction had 15 bases not matched to a gene; V was cut back by 5 bases and J by 7 bases. Germline loops: CDR1 SGHTA, CDR2 FQGNSA. This CDR3 region has 17 residues. The CDR3 sequence is CASSRTGALLGWQPQHF. The CDR3 DNA sequence: TGTGCCAGCAGCCGGACAGGGGCCCTCTTGGGCTGGCAGCCCCAGCATTTT.

The V gene is TRBV9, the J gene TRBJ2-1, with a weak D call TRBD2 (6 bases). CDR1 SGDLS and CDR2 YYNGEE come from the germline V gene. CDR3 length equals 15 residues. Trimming pared 1 base from V and 5 bases from J, leaving 13 bases between. The chain's CDR3 is CASSVREWGDNEQFF. The CDR3 DNA is TGTGCCAGCAGCGTACGGGAGTGGGGCGACAATGAGCAGTTCTTC.

The rearrangement joins TRBV7-2 to TRBJ2-2; D gene unclear. CDR3 length: 14 residues. Germline CDR1 reads SGHTA; CDR2 reads FQGNSA. Trimming removed 3 bases from V and 3 bases from J, with 8 bases in between. The CDR3 is CASSLESYTGELFF. In DNA, the CDR3 is TGTGCCAGCAGCTTGGAGAGTTACACCGGGGAGCTGTTTTTT.

V and J are TRBV18 and TRBJ2-7; no clear D. CDR1 is KGHSH, CDR2 LQKENI, per germline. V was trimmed by 3 bases and J by 0 bases, leaving 9 bases between them. The CDR3 runs 14 residues. DNA of the CDR3: TGTGCCAGCTCACCGGATAGGAGCTCCTACGAGCAGTACTTC. It is translated as CASSPDRSSYEQYF.

The V call is TRBV7-9, the J call TRBJ1-4, with a weak D call TRBD1 (5 bases). The CDR3 spans 18 residues. Trimming removed 4 bases from V and 5 bases from J, with 23 bases in between. CDR1 is SEHNR and CDR2 is FQNEAQ in the germline V gene (reference sequence). This chain's CDR3 is CASSSPEAGDGGNEKLFF. In DNA form, the CDR3 reads TGTGCCAGCAGCTCTCCCGAGGCCGGGGACGGAGGAAATGAAAAACTGTTTTTT.

This chain links TRBV27 with TRBJ2-5; D perhaps matches TRBD1 (6 bases). Germline values: CDR1 MNHEY, CDR2 SMNVEV (reference sequence). The CDR3 loop spans 15 amino acids. V was trimmed by 4 bases and J by 2 bases, leaving 14 bases between them. The CDR3 sequence: CASSSFPTGQETQYF. For the CDR3, the DNA is TGTGCCAGCAGTTCCTTCCCTACAGGGCAAGAGACCCAGTACTTC.

The chain employs TRBV10-3 and TRBJ2-5; 7 bases are a match to TRBD1. The CDR3 has 13 residues. From germline, CDR1 is ENHRY and CDR2 SYGVKD. The V segment lost 5 bases and the J segment 5 bases; nucleotides outside the gene matches: 5. For the CDR3, the DNA is TGTGCCATCAGTATGGACAGGCACGAGACCCAGTACTTC. This translates into CAISMDRHETQYF.

The chain has TRBV18 and TRBJ1-2, with 8 bases that match TRBD1. The CDR3 spans 13 residues. Losses at the gene ends were 3 bases for V and 8 bases for J; bases not matched to a gene: 5. Germline CDR1 is KGHSH and CDR2 is LQKENI. CDR3 sequence (DNA): TGTGCCAGCTCACCGGACAGGGCGACGGGCTACACCTTC. This gives the protein CASSPDRATGYTF. Complete variable domain (other parts from reference TRBV18 and TRBJ1-2): NAGVMQNPRHLVRRRGQEARLRCSPMKGHSHVYWYRQLPEEGLKFMVYLQKENIIDESGMPKERFSAEFPKEGPSILRIQQVVRGDSAAYFCASSPDRATGYTFGSGTRLTVV.

The V and J genes are TRBV12-3 or TRBV12-4 and TRBJ2-2; TRBD2 matches 7 bases. The J segment lost 4 bases and the V segment lost 10 bases, leaving 6 bases of the junction unmatched. The CDR3 contains 13 residues. The CDR3 is CANSGGRTGELFF. The CDR3 nucleotides read TGTGCCAACTCGGGGGGTCGCACCGGGGAGCTGTTTTTT.

The chain combines TRBV5-1 with TRBJ1-2; TRBD1 matches 8 bases. CDR1 and CDR2 from the germline V gene are SGHRS and YFSETQ. CDR3 length: 15 amino acids. J lost 7 bases, V lost 6 bases, and 14 bases had no gene match. The DNA of the CDR3 is TGCGCCAGCATGGATCAAGGACAGGGAGTCGTTGGCTACACCTTC. As protein: CASMDQGQGVVGYTF.

The J gene is TRBJ2-1, the V gene TRBV5-1, with a tentative D call TRBD1 (6 bases). This CDR3 contains 13 residues. Per germline, CDR1 SGHRS and CDR2 YFSETQ. The ends were cut back, 1 base at V and 8 bases at J, with 10 bases in the middle. In DNA form, the CDR3 reads TGCGCCAGCAGCTTGTACAGGGTCGATGAGCAGTTCTTC. Protein product: CASSLYRVDEQFF.

The genes are TRBV21-1 and TRBJ1-1; the D call of TRBD1 is as the table states it, not checked on the DNA. TRBV21-1 is recorded as a pseudogene. The CDR3 has 10 residues. CDR3 sequence (DNA): TGTGCCAGCAGCCCAGGGGAAGCTTTCTTT. This gives the protein CASSPGEAFF.

A single count supports this clone. V and J are TRBV4-3 and TRBJ1-3; D remains ambiguous. This CDR3 has 16 residues. Trimming shortened V by 0 bases and J by 4 bases, and 13 bases separated the two germline ends. Germline V lookup: CDR1 LGHNA, CDR2 YSLEER. Here the CDR3 reads CASSQDNGVAGNTIYF. The CDR3 DNA reads as TGCGCCAGCAGCCAAGATAACGGGGTAGCGGGAAACACCATATATTTT.

CDR3 nucleotide sequence: TGCGCCAGCAGCTTCTTAGACAGGGAGAACACTGAAGCTTTCTTT. Translation gives CASSFLDRENTEAFF. This rearrangement joins TRBV5-1 to TRBJ1-1; 7 bases map to TRBD1. The CDR3 length is 15 residues. V dropped 2 bases and J dropped 1; count of bases not matched to a gene: 5. Per the germline V gene, CDR1 is SGHRS and CDR2 is YFSETQ.

V and J are TRBV19 and TRBJ2-7; D is perhaps TRBD1 (6 bases). The ends were cut back, 5 bases at V and 7 bases at J, with 15 bases in the middle. This CDR3 has 13 residues. The germline gives CDR1 LNHDA, CDR2 SQIVND (reference sequence). The CDR3 here is CASSSDRFGEQYF. The CDR3 DNA reads TGTGCCAGTAGTTCAGACAGGTTTGGTGAGCAGTACTTC.

The V call is TRBV10-3, the J call TRBJ2-1; the match to TRBD1 covers 8 bases. Germline CDR1 reads ENHRY; CDR2 reads SYGVKD. The CDR3 runs 16 residues. V lost 7 bases to trimming and J lost 2 bases; unmatched junction nucleotides: 10. The CDR3 DNA is TGTGCCATCACCAACCAACAGGGGGTGGCCTACAATGAGCAGTTCTTC. Its translation is CAITNQQGVAYNEQFF.

The chain combines TRBV27 with TRBJ1-2; D gene uncertain. The germline V and J ends were trimmed by 2 bases and 1 base, with 11 bases remaining between them. The CDR3 extends over 15 amino acids. Looked up from germline, CDR1 is MNHEY and CDR2 is SMNVEV (reference sequence). The CDR3 protein is CASSLLRGDNYGYTF. CDR3 coding DNA: TGTGCCAGCAGTTTACTCCGGGGTGATAACTATGGCTACACCTTC.

The chain combines TRBV29-1 with TRBJ2-5; D unresolved. CDR1 and CDR2 from the germline V gene are SQVTM and ANQGSEA. V lost 7 bases and J 2 bases, leaving 8 bases between the germline ends. This CDR3 is 11 amino acids long. Here the CDR3 DNA reads TGCAGCGCGGACGGGCAAGAGACCCAGTACTTC. Translating it yields CSADGQETQYF. Variable domain in full (rest from reference TRBV29-1 and TRBJ2-5): SAVISQKPSRDICQRGTSLTIQCQVDSQVTMMFWYRQQPGQSLTLIATANQGSEATYESGFVIDKFPISRPNLTFSTLTVSNMSPEDSSIYLCSADGQETQYFGPGTRLLVL.

The chain employs TRBV3-1 (or the pseudogene TRBV3-2) and TRBJ2-7; 8 nucleotides match TRBD2. CDR3 length: 15 residues. Losses at the gene ends were 3 bases for V and 4 bases for J; bases not matched to a gene: 8. The germline V gene has CDR1 LGHDT and CDR2 YNNKEL (reference sequence). The CDR3 protein is CASSHGLAGAYEQYF. CDR3 nucleotides: TGTGCCAGCAGCCACGGTCTAGCGGGTGCGTACGAGCAGTACTTC.

The chain recombines TRBV19 with TRBJ1-1; D unclear. From germline, CDR1 is LNHDA and CDR2 SQIVND (reference sequence). The CDR3 covers 16 residues. With 4 bases removed from V and 0 bases from J, the gap between germline ends came to 15 bases. This CDR3 is CASSKTAGSMNTEAFF. CDR3 DNA sequence: TGTGCCAGTAGTAAAACTGCCGGGTCAATGAACACTGAAGCTTTCTTT.

This chain joins TRBV6-6 and TRBJ2-7; D remains ambiguous. CDR3 length: 12 residues. In germline, CDR1 is MNHNY, CDR2 SVGAGI (reference sequence). V lost 5 bases to trimming and J lost 3 bases, with 8 bases between them. The CDR3, as DNA: TGTGCCAGCAGTCCCGGCCGCTACGAGCAGTACTTC. Residues: CASSPGRYEQYF.

This rearrangement joins TRBV19 to TRBJ2-7; D tentatively reads TRBD1 or TRBD2 (5 bases each). The V and J ends lost 4 bases and 6 bases respectively, with 16 bases between them. Per germline, CDR1 LNHDA and CDR2 SQIVND (reference sequence). The CDR3 is 14 amino acids. CDR3 loop: CASSTPGRTIEQYF. The CDR3 nucleotides are TGTGCCAGTAGTACTCCGGGGCGCACGATCGAGCAGTACTTC.